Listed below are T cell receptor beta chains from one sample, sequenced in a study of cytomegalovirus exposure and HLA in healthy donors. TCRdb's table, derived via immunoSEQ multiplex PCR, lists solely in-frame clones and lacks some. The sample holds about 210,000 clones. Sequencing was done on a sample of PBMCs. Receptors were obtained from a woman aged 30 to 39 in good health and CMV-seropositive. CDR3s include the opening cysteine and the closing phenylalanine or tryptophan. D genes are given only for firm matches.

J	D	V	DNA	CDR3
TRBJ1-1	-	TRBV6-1	TGTGCCAGCAGTGAAGCGCGGGGAAACCTGAACACTGAAGCTTTCTTT	CASSEARGNLNTEAFF
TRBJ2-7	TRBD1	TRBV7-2	TGTGCCAGCAGCTTTCAGGGGGCTTCCTACGAGCAGTACTTC	CASSFQGASYEQYF
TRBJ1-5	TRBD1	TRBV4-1	TGCGCCAGCAGCTCCACAGGGGGGATTCAGCCCCAGCATTTT	CASSSTGGIQPQHF
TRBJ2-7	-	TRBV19	TGTGCCAGTAGTTACTCCTACGAGCAGTACTTC	CASSYSYEQYF
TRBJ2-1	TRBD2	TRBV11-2	TGTGCCAGCAGCTTAGCCCCTACTAGCGGGAGGAATGAGCAGTTCTTC	CASSLAPTSGRNEQFF
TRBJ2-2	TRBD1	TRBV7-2	TGTGCCAGCAGCATACAGGGGGCGCACGGCGGGGAGCTGTTTTTT	CASSIQGAHGGELFF
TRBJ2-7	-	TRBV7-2	TGTGCCAGCAGCCCAGAAGGCAGGCCGACCTACGAGCAGTACTTC	CASSPEGRPTYEQYF
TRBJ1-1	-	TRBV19	TGTGCCAGTAGTATAGGGGCCAGGAACACTGAAGCTTTCTTT	CASSIGARNTEAFF
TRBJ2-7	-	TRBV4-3	TGCGCCAGCAGCCAAGAAAAGGACAGCGTCCTCTACGAGCAGTACTTC	CASSQEKDSVLYEQYF
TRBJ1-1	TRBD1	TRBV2	TGTGCCAGCGACTTTGGGGACAGGGCCTCTGAAGCTTTCTTT	CASDFGDRASEAFF
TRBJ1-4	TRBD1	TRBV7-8	TGTGCCAGCAGCTTTGAACGACAGGGACATGAAAAACTGTTTTTT	CASSFERQGHEKLFF
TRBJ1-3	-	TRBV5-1	TGCGCCAGCAGCCTGGACGGTCCGTCCTCTGGAAACACCATATATTTT	CASSLDGPSSGNTIYF
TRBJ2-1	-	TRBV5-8	TGTGCCAGCAGCTTGCTGAGGGGCCGGGGGAATGAGCAGTTCTTC	CASSLLRGRGNEQFF
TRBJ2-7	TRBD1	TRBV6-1	TGTGCCAGCAGTCAAGTCCCGGGACAGGGTACCGACGAGCAGTACTTC	CASSQVPGQGTDEQYF
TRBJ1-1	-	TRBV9	TGTGCCAGCAGCGTAGGACAGGCCAAGGGAACTTTCTTT	CASSVGQAKGTFF
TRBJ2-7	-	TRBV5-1	TGCGCCAGCAGCTTAGACTATCTGAGTAACGAGCAGTACTTC	CASSLDYLSNEQYF
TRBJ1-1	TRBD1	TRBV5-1	TGCGCCAGCAGCGTACTACAGGGGCGAACTGAAGCTTTCTTT	CASSVLQGRTEAFF
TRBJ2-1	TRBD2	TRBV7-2	TGTGCCAGCAGCTTAGCAGGGACTAGCGGGAGGATTGAACAGTTCTTC	CASSLAGTSGRIEQFF
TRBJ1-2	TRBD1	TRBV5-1	TGCGCCAGCAGCTTAACGACCGGGACAGTCTATGGCTACACCTTC	CASSLTTGTVYGYTF
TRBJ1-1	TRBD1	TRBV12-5	TGTGCTAGTGGTTTGGATCCTGGACAGGCAGCTTTCTTT	CASGLDPGQAAFF
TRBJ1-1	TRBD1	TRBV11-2	TGTGCCAGCAGCCCGGACAGGATGAACACTGAAGCTTTCTTT	CASSPDRMNTEAFF
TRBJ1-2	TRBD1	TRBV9	TGTGCCAGCAGTGTACAAACAGGGGTCCCCTATGGCTACACCTTC	CASSVQTGVPYGYTF
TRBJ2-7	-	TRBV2	TGTGCCAGCAGTGAGAGGGACACATGGGAGCAGTACTTC	CASSERDTWEQYF
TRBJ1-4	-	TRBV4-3	TGCGCCAGCAGCCAAGATCCAACCACCGGGGGGCGTCGGGAAAAACTGTTTTTT	CASSQDPTTGGRREKLFF
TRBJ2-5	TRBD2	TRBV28	TGTGCCAGCACGAGGGAGGGCCTCGTTCGAGAGACCCAGTACTTC	CASTREGLVRETQYF
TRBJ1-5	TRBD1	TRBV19	TGTGCCAGTAGGGCGGGACAGTGGGGCAATCAGCCCCAGCATTTT	CASRAGQWGNQPQHF
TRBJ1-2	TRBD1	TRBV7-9	TGTGCCAGCAGCTGGACAGGGACTGAGCCATATGGCTACACCTTC	CASSWTGTEPYGYTF
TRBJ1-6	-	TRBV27	TGTGCCAGCAGGGTCCCCGGGGGGGGTTCACCCCTCCACTTT	CASRVPGGGSPLHF
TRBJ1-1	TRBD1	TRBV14	TGTGCCAGCAGCCAGGGCTTACCGGGGACAGGGGGCTTGGAGAACACTGAAGCTTTCTTT	CASSQGLPGTGGLENTEAFF
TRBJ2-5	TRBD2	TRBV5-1	TGCGCCAGCAGCTTGCTAGCGGGGGGTCGGGAGACCCAGTACTTC	CASSLLAGGRETQYF
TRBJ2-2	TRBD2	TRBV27	TGTGCCAGCACTAGCGGGAGTTGGACCGGGGAGCTGTTTTTT	CASTSGSWTGELFF
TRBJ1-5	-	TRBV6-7	TGTGCCAGCAGTTACTCGGGTAAAGGGGTTCCCGATCAGCCCCAGCATTTT	CASSYSGKGVPDQPQHF
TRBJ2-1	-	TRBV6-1	TGTGCCAGCAGTGCTAGCGAGATCTTCTACAATGAGCAGTTCTTC	CASSASEIFYNEQFF
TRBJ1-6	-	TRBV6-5	TGTGCCAGCAGTTACTCCGGACAGCTCTATAATTCACCCCTCCACTTT	CASSYSGQLYNSPLHF
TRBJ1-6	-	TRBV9	TGTGCCAGCAGCGTAGATGTGACACATAATTCACCCCTCCACTTT	CASSVDVTHNSPLHF
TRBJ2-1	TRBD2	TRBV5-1	TGCGCCAGCAGCTTGGCTAGCGGGAGTTTAAATGAGCAGTTCTTC	CASSLASGSLNEQFF